Listed below are T cell receptor beta chains from one sample, sequenced in a study of tumor T cells in aggressive B-cell lymphoma. Clones were read by immunoSEQ multiplex PCR, and TCRdb kept only the in-frame ones, dropping some. The sample lists some 760 clones; approximately 90% were seen once. The source material was tumor tissue. All receptors come from an adult with diffuse large B cell lymphoma. Both conserved end residues are part of each CDR3. D genes are given only for firm matches. Clone size is shown for a subset of rows, as once, few, many or a class of expanded clone.

.	TRBV7-2	TRBJ2-7	.	TGTGCCAGCAGCTTAGCCGGGTTCGAGCAGTACTTC	CASSLAGFEQYF
.	TRBV21-1	TRBJ2-5	.	TGTGCCAGCAGCAAAGCTGGGACAGTGTATTTTGAGACCCAGTACTTC	CASSKAGTVYFETQYF
TRBD2	TRBV6-6	TRBJ2-3	.	TGTGCCAGCAGTCTTAGCGGGGGCTTGACAGATACGCAGTATTTT	CASSLSGGLTDTQYF
.	TRBV30	TRBJ2-1	.	TGCGCCTGGAGTGTACGGTACAATGAGCAGTTCTTC	CAWSVRYNEQFF
.	TRBV7-2	TRBJ2-7	once	TGTGCCAGCAGCTTCCCTCCAGGTGAGCAGTACTTC	CASSFPPGEQYF
TRBD1	TRBV9	TRBJ1-1	.	TGTGCCAGCAGCGCGACAGGGGGCGTCGGTGAAGCTTTCTTT	CASSATGGVGEAFF
.	TRBV28	TRBJ1-2	.	TGTGCCAGCAGTTCCAGGGGCCCTGAGGGCTACACCTTC	CASSSRGPEGYTF
TRBD2	TRBV4-1	TRBJ2-7	.	TGCGCCAGCAGCCAAAAGCGGTGGGAGGGAGGCGAGCAGTACTTC	CASSQKRWEGGEQYF
.	TRBV7-6	TRBJ2-2	.	TGTGCCAGCAGCTTAGATCGAGGTACCGGGGAGCTGTTTTTT	CASSLDRGTGELFF
.	TRBV30	TRBJ1-6	.	TGTGCCTGGAGTCGAGGCCAGTCAAATTCACCCCTCCACTTT	CAWSRGQSNSPLHF
.	TRBV27	TRBJ1-1	.	TGTGCCAGCAGTTTCCTCGGACAGACCGAAGCTTTCTTT	CASSFLGQTEAFF
TRBD1	TRBV5-1	TRBJ2-3	.	TGCGCCAGCAGCTCCCGGGACAGGGGGCGTAAAGATACGCAGTATTTT	CASSSRDRGRKDTQYF
TRBD2	TRBV9	TRBJ2-2	.	TGTGCCAGCAGCGTGGCGGGAGGGTTCGGGGAGCTGTTTTTT	CASSVAGGFGELFF
.	TRBV5-5	TRBJ2-1	.	TGTGCCAGCAGCTTGGCCGTCGACAATGAGCAGTTCTTC	CASSLAVDNEQFF
.	TRBV6-5	TRBJ2-7	.	TGTGCCAGCAGTGTCCGGGACAAGACCTACGAGCAGTACTTC	CASSVRDKTYEQYF
TRBD2	TRBV28	TRBJ2-3	.	TGTGCCAGCCTCAATAGCGGGGGGGCGGGAGATACGCAGTATTTT	CASLNSGGAGDTQYF
TRBD2	TRBV7-2	TRBJ2-1	once	TGTGCCAGCAGCTTCGCTAGCGGGGGGGCCAATGAGCAGTTCTTC	CASSFASGGANEQFF
.	TRBV7-9	TRBJ1-5	.	TGTGCCAGCAGCTTTTCTGGGGGCGGACAGCCCCAGCATTTT	CASSFSGGGQPQHF
TRBD2	TRBV2	TRBJ2-1	.	TGTGCCACCGAAGACTTACTAGCGGGAGAGTTCTTC	CATEDLLAGEFF
TRBD2	TRBV7-6	TRBJ2-3	.	TGTGCCAGCAGCTTAGCTAGCGGGAGGGTCGCAGATACGCAGTATTTT	CASSLASGRVADTQYF
.	TRBV6-5	TRBJ1-1	.	TGTGCCAGCAGTTATTATCCAGGGACTGAAGCTTTCTTT	CASSYYPGTEAFF
.	TRBV4-3	TRBJ1-3	.	TGCGCCAGCAGCCAAGATCCCAGTCCTGGAAACACCATATATTTT	CASSQDPSPGNTIYF
TRBD1	TRBV27	TRBJ2-2	.	TGTGCCAGCAGGGACATAGCCCACAGGGGCAACACCGGGGAGCTGTTTTTT	CASRDIAHRGNTGELFF
.	TRBV4-3	TRBJ2-1	.	TGCGCCAGCAGCCATGACGACACCAGCTCCTACAATGAGCAGTTCTTC	CASSHDDTSSYNEQFF
TRBD2	TRBV5-4	TRBJ2-2	.	TGTGCCAGCAGCCCTTTCCCTAGCGGGGTCGCCACCGGGGAGCTGTTTTTT	CASSPFPSGVATGELFF
.	TRBV11-1	TRBJ2-2	.	TGTGCCAGCAGCTTAGTAAGGGGTGGTACTGGGGAGCTGTTTTTT	CASSLVRGGTGELFF
.	TRBV10-3	TRBJ2-5	.	TGTGCCATCAGGCGCGGAGCGGAGCAAGAGACCCAGTACTTC	CAIRRGAEQETQYF
.	TRBV5-5	TRBJ1-1	.	TGTGCCAGCAGCCTCCTCGCGGGGGGCAGGTTCACTGAAGCTTTCTTT	CASSLLAGGRFTEAFF
TRBD1	TRBV28	TRBJ1-2	.	TGTGCCAGCAGTCAGATAGGACAGGTCGATTATGGCTACACCTTC	CASSQIGQVDYGYTF
TRBD2	TRBV7-9	TRBJ2-3	.	TGTGCCAGCAGCTTAGGTCTAGCGGGGTTCACAGATACGCAGTATTTT	CASSLGLAGFTDTQYF
.	TRBV10-2	TRBJ2-1	once	TGCGCCAGCAGTTTTAGCGGCCGGGGGTTCTTC	CASSFSGRGFF
.	TRBV29-1	TRBJ2-1	.	TGCAGCAAACAGGTGTACAATGAGCAGTTCTTC	CSKQVYNEQFF
TRBD1	TRBV15	TRBJ1-5	.	TGTGCCACCGCCGGGACAGGGAATCAGCCCCAGCATTTT	CATAGTGNQPQHF
TRBD1	TRBV10-3	TRBJ1-1	.	TGTGCCATCGGCAGGGGGACAGGGAGCACTGAAGCTTTCTTT	CAIGRGTGSTEAFF
.	TRBV28	TRBJ1-1	.	TGTGCCAGCAGTACCGGACAGCTACTAAACACTGAAGCTTTCTTT	CASSTGQLLNTEAFF
.	TRBV7-9	TRBJ2-7	.	TGTGCCAGCAGCTTTAGCCCCCGATTCGACGAGCAGTACTTC	CASSFSPRFDEQYF
.	TRBV4-3	TRBJ1-6	.	TGCGCCAGCAGCCAAGGGCGGGTTCCCAATTCACCCCTCCACTTT	CASSQGRVPNSPLHF
TRBD1	TRBV18	TRBJ2-1	.	TGTGCCAGCTCCCTGGACAGGGGGGCGCGCGCTTTCTACAATGAGCAGTTCTTC	CASSLDRGARAFYNEQFF
.	TRBV19	TRBJ1-5	once	TGTGCCAGTAGAACAGGTAGAAATCAGCCCCAGCATTTT	CASRTGRNQPQHF
.	TRBV10-3	TRBJ1-1	.	TGTGCCATCTCCGTCGGCGGGAACACTGAAGCTTTCTTT	CAISVGGNTEAFF
.	TRBV28	TRBJ1-5	.	TGTGCCAGCACCATCGGGGGGTCTCAGCCCCAGCATTTT	CASTIGGSQPQHF
TRBD1	TRBV27	TRBJ1-3	.	TGTGCCAGCAGTCCCCTAACAGGGGGCATCTCTGAAAACACCATATATTTT	CASSPLTGGISENTIYF
.	TRBV2	TRBJ2-1	once	TGTGCCAGCATATCGGGGGGCGGCCGAAGATTGGATGAGCAGTTCTTC	CASISGGGRRLDEQFF
.	TRBV5-1	TRBJ1-6	.	TGCGCCAGCAGAAGGGCCCAGGGCAGCAATTCACCCCTCCACTTT	CASRRAQGSNSPLHF
TRBD2	TRBV5-1	TRBJ2-7	.	TGCGCCAGCAGCTTTACTAGCGGGAACGAGCAGTACTTC	CASSFTSGNEQYF
TRBD1	TRBV12-5	TRBJ1-2	.	TGTGCTAGTGGTAGGACAGGGGGGAAGTATGGCTACACCTTC	CASGRTGGKYGYTF
.	TRBV7-2	TRBJ2-1	.	TGTGCCAGCAGCCCAAAAACTAGGGATCCCACATCCTACAATGAGCAGTTCTTC	CASSPKTRDPTSYNEQFF
TRBD1	TRBV18	TRBJ2-7	.	TGTGCCAGCTCACCTCGGACAGGGGGCCCGAGCGAGCAGTACTTC	CASSPRTGGPSEQYF
.	TRBV6-5	TRBJ1-4	.	TGTGCCAGCAGTTACGTCGGGACAAATGAAAAACTGTTTTTT	CASSYVGTNEKLFF
TRBD1	TRBV7-3	TRBJ1-6	.	TGTGCCAGCGGTCCAACCCCTTGGACAGGGAGTTCACCCCTCCACTTT	CASGPTPWTGSSPLHF
.	TRBV28	TRBJ1-6	.	TGTGCCAGCAGACCAACAGGGCCCTCACCCCTCCACTTT	CASRPTGPSPLHF
TRBD1	TRBV5-4	TRBJ1-6	.	TGTGCCAGCAGCAAGGACAGGGTTGATTCACCCCTCCACTTT	CASSKDRVDSPLHF
TRBD1	TRBV30	TRBJ1-1	.	TGTGCCTGGAGTGTACAGGGGGACACTGAAGCTTTCTTT	CAWSVQGDTEAFF
.	TRBV6-1	TRBJ2-2	.	TGTGCCAGCAGGACTCCCGGGGAGCTGTTTTTT	CASRTPGELFF
.	TRBV7-3	TRBJ2-2	.	TGTGCCAGCAGTCACATCCTCGGGACCGGGGAGCTGTTTTTT	CASSHILGTGELFF
.	TRBV29-1	TRBJ1-1	.	TGCAGCGTTGAGGGGACACAGCAGAACACTGAAGCTTTCTTT	CSVEGTQQNTEAFF
.	TRBV4-1	TRBJ2-1	.	TGCGCCAGCAGCCAAGATGGCCGCTCCTACAATGAGCAGTTCTTC	CASSQDGRSYNEQFF
.	TRBV2	TRBJ2-2	once	TGTGCCAGCAGGTGGGACTCCTCCTCCGGCGGGGAGCTGTTTTTT	CASRWDSSSGGELFF
TRBD2	TRBV5-1	TRBJ2-3	.	TGCGCCAGCAGCTTGGTCCCAGCGGGAGTTTTGGTAGTAACGCAGTATTTT	CASSLVPAGVLVVTQYF